This T cell receptor beta chain was found in a study of shared clonotypes between healthy human individuals. On the study more broadly: CD4 naive cells filled three plates per donor, CD4 memory three, CD8 naive two and CD8 memory one.

The study's findings and limits: Researchers sampled only blood; tissue repertoires likely differ. Incompleteness in sorted-subset sequencing, despite large depth, was shown by rarefaction.

Positively selected for CCR7, the CD45RO-negative cells used as naive CD8 cells excluded terminally differentiated effector memory CD45RA+ cells. Participating donors were healthy, HIV-negative adults free of recent acute infections or vaccinations. The CDR3 is made up of 16 amino acids. CDR1 GTSNPN and CDR2 SVGIG come from the germline V gene (reference sequence). Germline trimming cut 4 bases from V and 1 base from J; bases unmatched to any gene: 4. A word on this clone: Its specificity is not known.

Clones were sequenced by immunoSEQ multiplex PCR, and TCRdb holds only the in-frame ones, with some missing. The sample contains some 2.1 million clones, 93% of which appear only once. The V gene is TRBV30, the J gene TRBJ2-1; the match to TRBD2 covers 13 bases. What was sequenced was naive CD8+ T cells from PBMCs. The receptor was isolated from a young man in good health. Some clones in this sample may be carry-over from other donors' samples. The CDR3 DNA reads as TGTGCCTGGACGCAGGGACTAGCGGGATCCTACAATGAGCAGTTCTTC. It specifies CAWTQGLAGSYNEQFF.